A selection of T cell receptor beta chains follows, all from one sample in a study of blood T cell repertoires in COVID-19. Using immunoSEQ multiplex PCR, the repertoire was profiled, and TCRdb retains in-frame clones only, with some absent. Here the sample spans under 200,000 clones, approximately 86% being singletons. The sample taken for sequencing was peripheral blood. All receptors come from a man in his 70s with acute or convalescent COVID-19. The CDR3 runs from the conserved cysteine through the conserved F or W. A D gene is named only where the DNA matches it firmly. Size is stated for part of the rows, as once, few or many counts, or as a class when the clone is expanded.

D,J,size,V,DNA,CDR3
.,TRBJ2-1,.,TRBV7-3,TGTGCCAGCAGGCTTACGGGGGTCTCCTACAATGAGCAGTTCTTC,CASRLTGVSYNEQFF
TRBD1,TRBJ1-1,once,TRBV4-1,TGCGCCAGCAGCCAAGGTCCGACAGGGTCTGGAAACACTGAAGCTTTCTTT,CASSQGPTGSGNTEAFF
.,TRBJ1-6,.,TRBV7-6,TGTGCCAGCAGCACCCAGACGGGGAATTCACCCCTCCACTTT,CASSTQTGNSPLHF
.,TRBJ2-5,.,TRBV4-1,TGCGCCAGCAGCCAAACGGGGGGCCGTTGGGAGACCCAGTACTTC,CASSQTGGRWETQYF
.,TRBJ1-2,.,TRBV19,TGTGCCAGTAGGGACATTTCTAACTATGGCTACACCTTC,CASRDISNYGYTF
TRBD1,TRBJ1-2,.,TRBV3-1/TRBV3-2,TGTGCCAGCAGCCAAGATCGAGACAGGGGGCTTTGGGGCTACACCTTC,CASSQDRDRGLWGYTF
TRBD1,TRBJ2-7,.,TRBV11-2,TGTGCCAGCAGCCGACAACAGGGGGCGGCCTACGAGCAGTACTTC,CASSRQQGAAYEQYF
TRBD1,TRBJ2-1,.,TRBV7-8,TGTGCCAGCAGCCCCCGGGACAGCCCCAATGAGCAGTTCTTC,CASSPRDSPNEQFF
TRBD1,TRBJ2-7,.,TRBV18,TGTGCCAGCTCACGACGGACAGGGGTGGAGCAGTACTTC,CASSRRTGVEQYF
TRBD1,TRBJ2-7,few,TRBV27,TGTGCCAGCAGCCGTCCGGGACAGGGCTTCTACGAGCAGTACTTC,CASSRPGQGFYEQYF
TRBD2,TRBJ2-7,.,TRBV5-1,TGCGCCAGCAGGGACTCGGCGGGAGTTGGGGCCTACGAGCAGTACTTC,CASRDSAGVGAYEQYF
TRBD1,TRBJ1-2,.,TRBV30,TGTGCCTGCCGCAGGGGGACCTATGGCTACACCTTC,CACRRGTYGYTF
TRBD2,TRBJ2-5,.,TRBV6-1,TGTGCCAGCAGTGAAGCTGGCGGGGGGCAAGAGACCCAGTACTTC,CASSEAGGGQETQYF
TRBD2,TRBJ2-7,.,TRBV2,TGTGCCAGCAGTGAACGGGAGGGCGAGCAGTACTTC,CASSEREGEQYF
.,TRBJ1-1,.,TRBV7-2,TGTGCCAGCAGCTCCAATTCGGGGAACACTGAAGCTTTCTTT,CASSSNSGNTEAFF
TRBD1,TRBJ1-2,.,TRBV10-3,TGTGCCATCAGTGAAATGCCAGGGGGATCAGATGGCTACACCTTC,CAISEMPGGSDGYTF
TRBD2,TRBJ2-7,once,TRBV19,TGTGCCAGTAGTCCGACTAGCGGGGGGTCCTACGAGCAGTACTTC,CASSPTSGGSYEQYF
.,TRBJ2-3,.,TRBV5-5,TGTGCCAGCAGCCCTCTGACAGTGACAGATACGCAGTATTTT,CASSPLTVTDTQYF
TRBD1,TRBJ1-1,.,TRBV6-6,TGTGCCAGCAGTTACAGGGGGCGCGACACTGAAGCTTTCTTT,CASSYRGRDTEAFF
TRBD2,TRBJ2-5,.,TRBV4-2,TGTGCCAGCAGCCGACGACTAGCGGGGGACCCGGGGCAGTACTTC,CASSRRLAGDPGQYF
TRBD1,TRBJ1-1,.,TRBV29-1,TGCAGCGTTGTGACAGGGATCATGAACACTGAAGCTTTCTTT,CSVVTGIMNTEAFF
.,TRBJ2-3,.,TRBV7-3,TGTGCCAGCAGCCCCGACCCCCGCCGGAGTAATACGCAGTATTTT,CASSPDPRRSNTQYF
TRBD2,TRBJ2-7,.,TRBV5-1,TGCGCCAGCAGCTTGGTCCCCGGGGGGGCCTACGAGCAGTACTTC,CASSLVPGGAYEQYF
.,TRBJ1-5,.,TRBV16,TGTGCCAGCCGTTCAACGGGTAATCAGCCCCAGCATTTT,CASRSTGNQPQHF
.,TRBJ1-5,once,TRBV6-5,TGTGCCAGCAGTTACGCGGCAGCCCCTTTGGATCAGCCCCAGCATTTT,CASSYAAAPLDQPQHF
.,TRBJ1-6,.,TRBV5-1,TGCGCCAGCGGTACTAGTGATTCACCCCTCCACTTT,CASGTSDSPLHF
TRBD1,TRBJ1-2,.,TRBV28,TGTGCCAGCACGGACAGGGTCTATGGCTACACCTTC,CASTDRVYGYTF
.,TRBJ2-1,.,TRBV19,TGTGCCAGTAGTGCCTCCGGGACAATCAGAAATGAGCAGTTCTTC,CASSASGTIRNEQFF
.,TRBJ1-6,.,TRBV20-1,TGCAGTGCTAGTCCCAGGGGTAATTCACCCCTCCACTTT,CSASPRGNSPLHF
.,TRBJ1-3,.,TRBV6-5,TGTGCCAGCAGTTACGGTGGGGCGCCTGGAAACACCATATATTTT,CASSYGGAPGNTIYF
.,TRBJ1-6,.,TRBV6-5,TGTGCCAGACAGAAGTCACCCCTCCACTTT,CARQKSPLHF
TRBD2,TRBJ2-5,.,TRBV10-3,TGTGCCATCCGGCTAGCGGCTGAAGAGACCCAGTACTTC,CAIRLAAEETQYF
TRBD1,TRBJ2-7,.,TRBV7-9,TGTGCCAGCAGCCAAGACAGGGGGCTGGACGAGCAGTACTTC,CASSQDRGLDEQYF
.,TRBJ2-5,few,TRBV7-9,TGTGCCGGGACACAAGAGACCCAGTACTTC,CAGTQETQYF
.,TRBJ2-3,.,TRBV6-2/TRBV6-3,TGTGCCAGCAGTCCCCTTCTACTAGCCCATACGCAGTATTTT,CASSPLLLAHTQYF